This TCR beta chain was identified in a study of CD8 T cells in ankylosing spondylitis. Of note for this clonotype: Its target is unknown.

Findings of the study overall: Among TCR beta sequences, a motif of roughly 8 highly homologous variants appeared characteristic of ankylosing spondylitis blood.

The V end was cut by 4 bases, the J end by 0 bases, with 16 bases between. Per the germline V gene, CDR1 is MGHDK and CDR2 is SYGVNS. The CDR3 has 18 residues. A single record per CDR3 protein comes from TCRdb applying MiXCR to the 5' RACE reads. The sample holds about 540,000 distinct CDR3 sequences, roughly 13% seen once. The chain links TRBV25-1 to TRBJ2-6, with D possibly being TRBD1 (5 bases). The source material was blood, either unsorted or a sorted T cell fraction (not recorded which). The receptor's source is a male donor with ankylosing spondylitis. CDR3 nucleotide sequence: TGTGCCAGCAGTGGGCGGAGACAGAGCCTCTCTGGGGCCAACGTCCTGACTTTC. It is translated as CASSGRRQSLSGANVLTF.